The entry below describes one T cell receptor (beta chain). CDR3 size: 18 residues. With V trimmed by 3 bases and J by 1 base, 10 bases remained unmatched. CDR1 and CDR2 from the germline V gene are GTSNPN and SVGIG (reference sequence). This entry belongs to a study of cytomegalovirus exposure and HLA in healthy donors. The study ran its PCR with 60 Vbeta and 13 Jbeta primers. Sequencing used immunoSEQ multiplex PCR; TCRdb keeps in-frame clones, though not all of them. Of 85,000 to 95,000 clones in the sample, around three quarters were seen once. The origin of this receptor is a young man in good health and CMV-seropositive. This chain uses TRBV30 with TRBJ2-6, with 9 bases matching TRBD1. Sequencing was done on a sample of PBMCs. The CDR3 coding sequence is TGTGCCTGGAGAAAACAGGGGGCGCTTAGGTCTGGGGCCAACGTCCTGACTTTC. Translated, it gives CAWRKQGALRSGANVLTF. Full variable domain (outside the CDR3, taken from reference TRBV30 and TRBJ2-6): SQTIHQWPATLVQPVGSPLSLECTVEGTSNPNLYWYRQAAGRGLQLLFYSVGIGQISSEVPQNLSASRPQDRQFILSSKKLLLSDSGFYLCAWRKQGALRSGANVLTFGAGSRLTVL.